The entry that follows covers one TCR beta chain sequence. As yet, its antigen is unknown. The CDR3 covers 18 residues. CDR1 and CDR2 (germline): SGDLS, YYNGEE. It was with 60 Vbeta and 13 Jbeta primers that the PCR ran. TCRdb's copy holds only in-frame clones and misses some; the assay was immunoSEQ multiplex PCR. In the table there are roughly 190,000 clones, over 80% of which are singletons. The sample is drawn from a study of cytomegalovirus exposure and HLA in healthy donors. Study-wide results and caveats: In vitro testing confirmed a few CMV-associated chains as specific for CMV antigens. Later on, a genetic analysis was performed. It linked a missense variant in DCLRE1C with V- and J-gene trimming of TCR beta.

This TCR was sampled from a young man in good health and CMV-seronegative. This chain joins TRBV9 and TRBJ2-5; D is perhaps TRBD2 (6 bases). With the DNA end fitting TRBJ2-7 better, the J assignment may be wrong. The sample comprised PBMCs. The chain's CDR3 is CASSPRDGRFVRNYEQYF. CDR3 nucleotides: TGTGCCAGCAGCCCCCGGGACGGGAGATTCGTAAGAAACTACGAGCAGTACTTC.